This section outlines one T cell receptor (beta chain) sequence together with its context. This sample is drawn from a study of CD8+ T cells in alopecia areata. Germline V gene lookup returns CDR1 LGHNA and CDR2 YNFKEQ. V gave up 0 bases and J gave up 4 bases; unmatched junction bases: 1. The CDR3 covers 15 residues. Following extraction, RNA underwent reverse transcription to cDNA, which served as the sequencing template. The method was immunoSEQ multiplex PCR; TCRdb's version includes in-frame clones alone and lacks a portion of them. Here the sample spans approximately 200,000 clones, roughly three fifths being singletons. Treatment denoted: oral pan-JAK inhibitor, 5-10 mg twice daily.

The chain combines TRBV4-2 with TRBJ1-1, with TRBD1 identical over 11 bases. The clonotype was recovered from a human donor with alopecia areata. The material sequenced was CD4+ T cells sorted from blood, taken at week 4, from a patient treated with tofacitinib. CDR3 sequence: CASSQDGTGGTEAFF. The CDR3 DNA sequence: TGTGCCAGCAGCCAAGACGGGACAGGGGGCACTGAAGCTTTCTTT.